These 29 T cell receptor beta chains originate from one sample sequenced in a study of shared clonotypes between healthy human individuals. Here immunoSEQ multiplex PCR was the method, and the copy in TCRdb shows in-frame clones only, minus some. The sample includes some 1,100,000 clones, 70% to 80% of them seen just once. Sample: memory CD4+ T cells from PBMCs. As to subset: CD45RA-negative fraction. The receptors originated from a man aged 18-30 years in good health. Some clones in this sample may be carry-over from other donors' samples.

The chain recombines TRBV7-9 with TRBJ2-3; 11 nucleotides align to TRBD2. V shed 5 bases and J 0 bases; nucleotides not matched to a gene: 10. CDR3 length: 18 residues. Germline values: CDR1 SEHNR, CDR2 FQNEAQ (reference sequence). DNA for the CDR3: TGTGCCAGCAGCGAGACTAGCGGGGAAGACCCTAGCACAGATACGCAGTATTTT. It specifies CASSETSGEDPSTDTQYF.

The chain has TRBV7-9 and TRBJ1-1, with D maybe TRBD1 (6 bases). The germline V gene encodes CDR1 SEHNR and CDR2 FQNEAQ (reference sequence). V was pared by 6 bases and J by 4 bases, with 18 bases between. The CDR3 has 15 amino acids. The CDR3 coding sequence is TGTGCCAGCAGTCCTAGCGGGGGACATGGCACTGAAGCTTTCTTT. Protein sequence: CASSPSGGHGTEAFF.

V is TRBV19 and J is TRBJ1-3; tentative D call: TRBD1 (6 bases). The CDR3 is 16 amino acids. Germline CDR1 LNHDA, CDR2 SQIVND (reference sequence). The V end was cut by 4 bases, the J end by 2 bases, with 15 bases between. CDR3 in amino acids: CASSNPDGTPGNTIYF. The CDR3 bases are TGTGCCAGTAGTAACCCTGATGGGACACCTGGAAACACCATATATTTT. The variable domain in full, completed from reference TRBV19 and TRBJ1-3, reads DGGITQSPKYLFRKEGQNVTLSCEQNLNHDAMYWYRQDPGQGLRLIYYSQIVNDFQKGDIAEGYSVSREKKESFPLTVTSAQKNPTAFYLCASSNPDGTPGNTIYFGEGSWLTVV.

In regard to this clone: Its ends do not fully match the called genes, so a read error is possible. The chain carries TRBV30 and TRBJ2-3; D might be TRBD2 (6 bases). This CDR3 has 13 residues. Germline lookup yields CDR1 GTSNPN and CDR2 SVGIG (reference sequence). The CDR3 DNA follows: TGTGCCGGGAGGCGGGTGGGCACAGATACGCAGTATTTT. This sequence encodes CAGRRVGTDTQYF.

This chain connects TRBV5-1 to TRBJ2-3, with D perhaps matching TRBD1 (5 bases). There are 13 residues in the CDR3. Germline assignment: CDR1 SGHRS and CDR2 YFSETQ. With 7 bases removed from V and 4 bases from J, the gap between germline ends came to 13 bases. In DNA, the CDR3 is TGCGCCAGCTATGCTCTAGGGGCAGATACGCAGTATTTT. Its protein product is CASYALGADTQYF.

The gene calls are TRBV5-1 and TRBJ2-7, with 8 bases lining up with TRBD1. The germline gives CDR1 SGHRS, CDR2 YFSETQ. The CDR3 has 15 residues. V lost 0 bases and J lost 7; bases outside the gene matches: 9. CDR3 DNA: TGCGCCAGCAGCTTGGCAGCAGGGGGCGCGGGGGAGCAGTACTTC. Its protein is CASSLAAGGAGEQYF.

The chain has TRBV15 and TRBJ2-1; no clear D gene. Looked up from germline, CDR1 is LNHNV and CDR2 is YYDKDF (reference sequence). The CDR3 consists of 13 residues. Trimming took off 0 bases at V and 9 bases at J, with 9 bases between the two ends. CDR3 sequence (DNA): TGTGCCACCAGCAGAGACGACTGGGTTGAGCAGTTCTTC. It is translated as CATSRDDWVEQFF.

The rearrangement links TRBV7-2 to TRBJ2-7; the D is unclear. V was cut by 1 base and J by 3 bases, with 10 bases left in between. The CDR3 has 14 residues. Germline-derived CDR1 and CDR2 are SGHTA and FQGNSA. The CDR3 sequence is CASSLEKVFYEQYF. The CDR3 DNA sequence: TGTGCCAGCAGCTTAGAGAAGGTATTCTACGAGCAGTACTTC.

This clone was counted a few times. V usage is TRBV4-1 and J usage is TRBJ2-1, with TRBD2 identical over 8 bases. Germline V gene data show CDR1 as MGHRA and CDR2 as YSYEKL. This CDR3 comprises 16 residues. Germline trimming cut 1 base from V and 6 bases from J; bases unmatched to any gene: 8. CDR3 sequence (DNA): TGCGCCAGCAGCCAAGGGTGGAGCGGGAGTTCCAATGAGCAGTTCTTC. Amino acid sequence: CASSQGWSGSSNEQFF.

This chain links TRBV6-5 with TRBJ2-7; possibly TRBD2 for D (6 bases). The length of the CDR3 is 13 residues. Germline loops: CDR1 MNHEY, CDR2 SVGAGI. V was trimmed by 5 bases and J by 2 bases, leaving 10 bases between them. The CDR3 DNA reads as TGTGCCAGCAGTCCTAGCGAGGCCTACGAGCAGTACTTC. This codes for CASSPSEAYEQYF.

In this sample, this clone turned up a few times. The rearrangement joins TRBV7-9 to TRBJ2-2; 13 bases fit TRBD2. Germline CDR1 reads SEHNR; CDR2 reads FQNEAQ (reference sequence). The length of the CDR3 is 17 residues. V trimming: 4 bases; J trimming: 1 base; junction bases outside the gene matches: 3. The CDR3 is CASSSRTSGRNTGELFF. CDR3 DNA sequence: TGTGCCAGCAGCTCCCGGACTAGCGGGAGGAACACCGGGGAGCTGTTTTTT.

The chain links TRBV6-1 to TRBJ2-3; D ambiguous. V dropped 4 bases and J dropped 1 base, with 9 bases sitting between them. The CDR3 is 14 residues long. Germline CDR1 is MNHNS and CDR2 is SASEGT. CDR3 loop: CASSVGGGTDTQYF. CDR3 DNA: TGTGCCAGCAGTGTAGGCGGCGGCACAGATACGCAGTATTTT.

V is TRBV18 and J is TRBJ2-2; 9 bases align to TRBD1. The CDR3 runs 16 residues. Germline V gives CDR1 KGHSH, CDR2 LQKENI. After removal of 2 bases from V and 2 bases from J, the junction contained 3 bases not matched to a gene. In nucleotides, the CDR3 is TGTGCCAGCTCACCAATGGGACAGGGAAACACCGGGGAGCTGTTTTTT. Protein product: CASSPMGQGNTGELFF.

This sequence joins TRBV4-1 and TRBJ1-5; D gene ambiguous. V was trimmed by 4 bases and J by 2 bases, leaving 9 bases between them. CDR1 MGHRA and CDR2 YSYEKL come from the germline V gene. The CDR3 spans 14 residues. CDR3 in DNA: TGCGCCAGCAGCCGAGGAGAGGGCAATCAGCCCCAGCATTTT. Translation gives CASSRGEGNQPQHF.

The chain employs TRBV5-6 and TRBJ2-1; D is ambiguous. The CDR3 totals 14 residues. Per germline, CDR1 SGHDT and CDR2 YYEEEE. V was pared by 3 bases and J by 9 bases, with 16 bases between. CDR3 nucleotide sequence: TGTGCCAGCAGCTCGAGACCCCTTTGGGGTGAGCAGTTCTTC. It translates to CASSSRPLWGEQFF. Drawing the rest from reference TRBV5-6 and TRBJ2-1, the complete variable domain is DAGVTQSPTHLIKTRGQQVTLRCSPKSGHDTVSWYQQALGQGPQFIFQYYEEEERQRGNFPDRFSGHQFPNYSSELNVNALLLGDSALYLCASSSRPLWGEQFFGPGTRLTVL.

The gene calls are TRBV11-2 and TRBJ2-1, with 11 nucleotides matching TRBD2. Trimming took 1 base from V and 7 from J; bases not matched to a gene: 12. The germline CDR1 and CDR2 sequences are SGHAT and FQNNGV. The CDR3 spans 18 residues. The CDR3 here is CASSLGSTLAGAGNEQFF. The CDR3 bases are TGTGCCAGCAGCTTAGGGTCGACACTAGCGGGAGCCGGGAATGAGCAGTTCTTC.

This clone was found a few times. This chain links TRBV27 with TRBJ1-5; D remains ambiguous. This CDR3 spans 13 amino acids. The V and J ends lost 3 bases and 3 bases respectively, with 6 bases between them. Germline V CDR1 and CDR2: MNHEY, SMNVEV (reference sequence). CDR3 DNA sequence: TGTGCCAGCAGTTTCCTGCCCAATCAGCCCCAGCATTTT. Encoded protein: CASSFLPNQPQHF.

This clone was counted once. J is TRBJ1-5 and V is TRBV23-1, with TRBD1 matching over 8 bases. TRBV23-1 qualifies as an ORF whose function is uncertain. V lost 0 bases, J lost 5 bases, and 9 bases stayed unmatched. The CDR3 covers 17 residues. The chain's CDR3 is CASSQSGDRGEDQPQHF. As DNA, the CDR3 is TGCGCCAGCAGTCAATCGGGAGACAGGGGTGAAGATCAGCCCCAGCATTTT.

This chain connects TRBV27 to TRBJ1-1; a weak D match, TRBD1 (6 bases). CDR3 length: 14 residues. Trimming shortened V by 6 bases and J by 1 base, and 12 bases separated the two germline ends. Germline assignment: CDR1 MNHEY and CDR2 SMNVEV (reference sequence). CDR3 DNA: TGTGCCAGCAGCCGCCTCAGGGGGAACACTGAAGCTTTCTTT. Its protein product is CASSRLRGNTEAFF.

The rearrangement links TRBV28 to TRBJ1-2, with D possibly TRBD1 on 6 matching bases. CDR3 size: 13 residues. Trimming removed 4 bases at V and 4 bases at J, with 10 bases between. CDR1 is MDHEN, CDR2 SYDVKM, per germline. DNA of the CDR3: TGTGCCAGCAGTTCTAGGGGGGGCTATGGCTACACCTTC. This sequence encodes CASSSRGGYGYTF.

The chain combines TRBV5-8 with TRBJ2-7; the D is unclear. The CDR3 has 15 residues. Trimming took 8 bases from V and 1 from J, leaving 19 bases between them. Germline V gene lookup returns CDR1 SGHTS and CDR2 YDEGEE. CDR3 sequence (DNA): TGTGCCAGTCGGCAAGGGCTAACGCGGTCCTACGAGCAGTACTTC. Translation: CASRQGLTRSYEQYF.

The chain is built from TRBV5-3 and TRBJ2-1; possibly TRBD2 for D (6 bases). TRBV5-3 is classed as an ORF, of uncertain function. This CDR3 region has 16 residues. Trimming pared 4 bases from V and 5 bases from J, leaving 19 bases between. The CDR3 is CARSQIRDWKNNEQFF. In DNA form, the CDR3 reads TGTGCCAGAAGCCAGATCCGGGACTGGAAAAACAATGAGCAGTTCTTC.

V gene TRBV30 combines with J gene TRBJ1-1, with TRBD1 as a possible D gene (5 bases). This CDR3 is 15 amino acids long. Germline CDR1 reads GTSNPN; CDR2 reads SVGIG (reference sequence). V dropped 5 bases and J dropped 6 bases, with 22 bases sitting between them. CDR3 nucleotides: TGTGCCTGGGACCCTGGGACCAAGGCTGGGGCTGAAGCTTTCTTT. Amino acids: CAWDPGTKAGAEAFF. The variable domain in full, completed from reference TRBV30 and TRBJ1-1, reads SQTIHQWPATLVQPVGSPLSLECTVEGTSNPNLYWYRQAAGRGLQLLFYSVGIGQISSEVPQNLSASRPQDRQFILSSKKLLLSDSGFYLCAWDPGTKAGAEAFFGQGTRLTVV.

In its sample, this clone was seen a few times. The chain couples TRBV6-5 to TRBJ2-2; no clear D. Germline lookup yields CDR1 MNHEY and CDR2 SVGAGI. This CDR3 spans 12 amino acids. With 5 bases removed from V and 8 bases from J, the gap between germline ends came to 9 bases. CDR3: CASSRKKGELFF. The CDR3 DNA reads TGTGCCAGCAGTCGGAAGAAGGGGGAGCTGTTTTTT.

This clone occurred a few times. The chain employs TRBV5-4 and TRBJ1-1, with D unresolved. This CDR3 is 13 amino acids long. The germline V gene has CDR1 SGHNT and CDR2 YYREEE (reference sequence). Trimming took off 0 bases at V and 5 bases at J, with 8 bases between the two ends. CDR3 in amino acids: CASSLDQETEAFF. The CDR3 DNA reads TGTGCCAGCAGCTTGGATCAGGAAACTGAAGCTTTCTTT.

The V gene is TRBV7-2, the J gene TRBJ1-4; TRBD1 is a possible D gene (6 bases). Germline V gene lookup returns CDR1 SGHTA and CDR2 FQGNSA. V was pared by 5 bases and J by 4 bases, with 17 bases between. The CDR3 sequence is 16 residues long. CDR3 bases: TGTGCCAGCAGCCCGCGAGGGGGGGCCCTTAATGAAAAACTGTTTTTT. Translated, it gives CASSPRGGALNEKLFF.

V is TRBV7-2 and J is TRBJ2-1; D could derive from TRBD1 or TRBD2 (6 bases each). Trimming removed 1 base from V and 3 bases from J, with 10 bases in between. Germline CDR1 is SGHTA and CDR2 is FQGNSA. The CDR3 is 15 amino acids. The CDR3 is CASSLGGANYNEQFF. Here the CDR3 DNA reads TGTGCCAGCAGCTTAGGGGGGGCCAACTACAATGAGCAGTTCTTC.

The CDR3 DNA follows: TGTGCCAGCAGTTTACTGGCCAGGGGGCGATATGGCTACACCTTC. It encodes CASSLLARGRYGYTF. V usage is TRBV28 and J usage is TRBJ1-2, with TRBD1 matching 8 bases. The CDR3 spans 15 residues. Germline V gene data show CDR1 as MDHEN and CDR2 as SYDVKM. Losses at the gene ends were 2 bases for V and 5 bases for J; bases not matched to a gene: 7.

The CDR3 DNA follows: TGCGCCAGCAGCTTTTCCTCAGCGAACAATGAGCAGTTCTTC. Protein product: CASSFSSANNEQFF. This chain connects TRBV5-1 to TRBJ2-1, with D hard to call. The germline CDR1 and CDR2 sequences are SGHRS and YFSETQ. V lost 2 bases to trimming and J lost 5 bases, with 11 bases between them. CDR3 size: 14 residues.